This is a list of T cell receptor beta chains from one sample in a study of OX40 agonist ivuxolimab in advanced cancers. Assay: immunoSEQ multiplex PCR; the TCRdb copy retains only in-frame clones and omits some. The sample records 60,000 or so clones, 75% to 90% being singletons. Sequencing was performed on CD4+ or CD8+ T cells sorted from blood, taken in a trial of the OX40 agonist ivuxolimab. These receptors came from an adult with an advanced solid tumor such as melanoma, head and neck, liver or kidney cancer. The CDR3 runs from the conserved cysteine through the conserved F or W. D genes are given only for firm matches. Only part of the rows carry a size: once, few, many, or a class if the clone is expanded.

CASSFGGSRADTQYF | TGTGCCAGCAGCTTCGGCGGGAGTAGGGCAGATACGCAGTATTTT | TRBJ2-3 | . | TRBV7-9 | TRBD2
CASSLKGQNYEQYF | TGTGCCAGCAGCTTGAAGGGACAGAACTACGAGCAGTACTTC | TRBJ2-7 | . | TRBV5-6 | TRBD1
CASSRTSGRASGELFF | TGTGCCAGCAGCCGCACTAGCGGGAGGGCCTCCGGGGAGCTGTTTTTT | TRBJ2-2 | . | TRBV7-8 | TRBD2
CASSETRATNEKLFF | TGTGCCAGCAGTGAAACCAGGGCAACTAATGAAAAACTGTTTTTT | TRBJ1-4 | . | TRBV25-1 | .
CASSQDGHVTQYF | TGCGCCAGCAGCCAAGATGGTCACGTGACCCAGTACTTC | TRBJ2-5 | . | TRBV4-1 | .
CASSAGSGPNNEQFF | TGTGCCAGCAGCGCCGGGTCCGGGCCGAACAATGAGCAGTTCTTC | TRBJ2-1 | . | TRBV7-3 | .
CASSSGLAGAETQYF | TGTGCCAGCAGTTCGGGACTAGCGGGAGCAGAGACCCAGTACTTC | TRBJ2-5 | once | TRBV28 | TRBD2
CASSSLGNTEAFF | TGTGCCAGTAGTTCCCTAGGGAACACTGAAGCTTTCTTT | TRBJ1-1 | . | TRBV19 | .
CASSLVAAGVGKTQYF | TGCGCCAGCAGCTTGGTTGCAGCGGGAGTGGGCAAGACCCAGTACTTC | TRBJ2-5 | . | TRBV5-1 | TRBD2
CASTAGTSQPQHF | TGTGCCAGCACGGCAGGGACGAGTCAGCCCCAGCATTTT | TRBJ1-5 | . | TRBV2 | .
CASSQRERGELFF | TGTGCCAGCAGCCAGCGGGAGCGCGGGGAGCTGTTTTTT | TRBJ2-2 | . | TRBV7-8 | TRBD2
CASRVGAGTDYSPLHF | TGTGCCAGCCGAGTAGGGGCCGGGACGGATTATTCACCCCTCCACTTT | TRBJ1-6 | . | TRBV13 | .
CASSHLGGKGSGANVLTF | TGTGCCAGTAGCCATCTAGGGGGCAAGGGTTCTGGGGCCAACGTCCTGACTTTC | TRBJ2-6 | . | TRBV19 | TRBD1
CASSPYTWAYNEQFF | TGTGCCAGCAGCCCCTATACATGGGCCTACAATGAGCAGTTCTTC | TRBJ2-1 | . | TRBV7-2 | .
CASKTGRGGELETQYF | TGTGCCAGTAAGACCGGGAGGGGTGGGGAGTTGGAGACCCAGTACTTC | TRBJ2-5 | . | TRBV19 | TRBD2
CASSSPGPSSYEQYF | TGTGCCAGCAGTTCTCCCGGGCCAAGCTCCTACGAGCAGTACTTC | TRBJ2-7 | . | TRBV27 | .
CASSSPGGRYNEQFF | TGCGCCAGCAGCTCCCCAGGGGGCAGGTACAATGAGCAGTTCTTC | TRBJ2-1 | . | TRBV4-1 | TRBD1
CASSYSIAYTGELFF | TGTGCCAGCAGTTACTCGATCGCGTACACCGGGGAGCTGTTTTTT | TRBJ2-2 | . | TRBV6-5 | .
CASSPEGDTYGYTF | TGCGCCAGCAGCCCCGAAGGGGACACCTATGGCTACACCTTC | TRBJ1-2 | . | TRBV5-1 | .
CASSGTSGPYEQYF | TGTGCCAGCAGTGGAACTAGCGGACCCTACGAGCAGTACTTC | TRBJ2-7 | . | TRBV2 | TRBD2
CASSRIVTGAEQYF | TGCGCCAGCAGCCGAATTGTAACGGGGGCCGAGCAGTACTTC | TRBJ2-7 | . | TRBV5-1 | .
CASSPGTPGGELFF | TGTGCCAGCAGTCCCGGGACCCCCGGCGGGGAGCTGTTTTTT | TRBJ2-2 | . | TRBV6-1 | .
CASSSWDRVGSGELFF | TGTGCCAGCAGCTCGTGGGACAGGGTAGGGTCCGGGGAGCTGTTTTTT | TRBJ2-2 | . | TRBV7-9 | TRBD1
CASRGYSNQPQHF | TGTGCCAGCAGGGGATATAGCAATCAGCCCCAGCATTTT | TRBJ1-5 | . | TRBV6-5 | .
CAISEPGLAEGGTDTQYF | TGTGCCATCAGTGAACCGGGACTAGCGGAGGGGGGCACAGATACGCAGTATTTT | TRBJ2-3 | . | TRBV10-3 | TRBD2
CASSLAGLTYEQYF | TGTGCCAGCAGCTTAGCGGGGCTAACCTACGAGCAGTACTTC | TRBJ2-7 | . | TRBV7-9 | .
CASSHGRKPDTQYF | TGTGCCAGCAGCCACGGCCGGAAGCCCGATACGCAGTATTTT | TRBJ2-3 | . | TRBV5-4 | .
CASSVMAGTEAFF | TGTGCCAGCAGTGTAATGGCCGGGACGGAAGCTTTCTTT | TRBJ1-1 | once | TRBV6-4 | .
CASSPEVVASTDTQYF | TGTGCCAGCAGCCCAGAGGTGGTAGCTAGCACAGATACGCAGTATTTT | TRBJ2-3 | once | TRBV25-1 | .
CSVRRQGESYGYTF | TGCAGCGTGAGAAGACAGGGGGAGAGCTATGGCTACACCTTC | TRBJ1-2 | . | TRBV29-1 | TRBD1
CSAADPGGDTQYF | TGCAGCGCCGCGGACCCGGGCGGAGATACGCAGTATTTT | TRBJ2-3 | once | TRBV29-1 | .
CASSVRTSGSGDTQYF | TGTGCCAGCAGCGTGAGGACTAGCGGGAGCGGAGATACGCAGTATTTT | TRBJ2-3 | . | TRBV9 | TRBD2
CASSSTGGTYNEQFF | TGTGCCAGCAGCTCGACAGGGGGCACCTACAATGAGCAGTTCTTC | TRBJ2-1 | once | TRBV5-5 | TRBD1
CASSQAGAEGEKLFF | TGCGCCAGCAGCCAAGCAGGGGCGGAAGGAGAAAAACTGTTTTTT | TRBJ1-4 | . | TRBV4-1 | .
CASSSKVEQFF | TGTGCCAGCAGCTCCAAGGTTGAGCAGTTCTTC | TRBJ2-1 | . | TRBV5-4 | .
CASSSGLGVTGELFF | TGCGCCAGCAGCTCAGGACTAGGGGTGACCGGGGAGCTGTTTTTT | TRBJ2-2 | . | TRBV4-1 | TRBD2
CASSLKSGLKLAGLAKNIQYF | TGCGCCAGCAGCTTGAAATCAGGGTTGAAACTAGCGGGGTTAGCCAAAAACATTCAGTACTTC | TRBJ2-4 | . | TRBV5-1 | TRBD2
CASSLLQGPLASGNTIYF | TGTGCCAGCAGTTTACTACAGGGCCCCCTTGCCTCTGGAAACACCATATATTTT | TRBJ1-3 | . | TRBV28 | .
CASSRLAESSTDTQYF | TGCGCCAGCAGCCGCCTAGCGGAGTCTAGCACAGATACGCAGTATTTT | TRBJ2-3 | once | TRBV4-1 | TRBD2
CASIQDGRGNEQFF | TGTGCCAGCATCCAGGACGGGCGCGGCAATGAGCAGTTCTTC | TRBJ2-1 | . | TRBV7-9 | .
CASSAGHLANTGELFF | TGTGCCAGCAGTGCTGGACATCTCGCGAACACCGGGGAGCTGTTTTTT | TRBJ2-2 | . | TRBV2 | .
CASSSGSTSGSTDTQYF | TGTGCCAGCAGCTCCGGATCGACTAGCGGGTCCACAGATACGCAGTATTTT | TRBJ2-3 | large | TRBV7-3 | TRBD2
CASSLGGGGSYEQYF | TGTGCCAGCAGCTTAGGCGGCGGGGGGTCCTACGAGCAGTACTTC | TRBJ2-7 | . | TRBV7-3 | TRBD2
CASPPGAKNTEAFF | TGTGCCAGCCCCCCAGGCGCGAAGAACACTGAAGCTTTCTTT | TRBJ1-1 | . | TRBV27 | .
CASSPGTGSYEQYF | TGTGCCAGCAGTCCCGGGACTGGGTCCTACGAGCAGTACTTC | TRBJ2-7 | . | TRBV6-5 | .
CASSRPPGRTTGPQHF | TGTGCCAGCAGTCGACCCCCAGGACGGACCACAGGGCCCCAGCATTTT | TRBJ1-5 | . | TRBV28 | .
CASSQEGADTQYF | TGTGCCAGCAGCCAGGAGGGGGCAGATACGCAGTATTTT | TRBJ2-3 | . | TRBV11-3 | .
CASSPALGQGGETQYF | TGTGCCAGCAGTCCTGCCCTCGGGCAGGGGGGGGAGACCCAGTACTTC | TRBJ2-5 | . | TRBV28 | .
CASSELQSSGNTIYF | TGTGCCAGCAGTGAATTGCAGAGCTCTGGAAACACCATATATTTT | TRBJ1-3 | . | TRBV6-1 | .
CASSQANSPLHF | TGCGCCAGCAGCCAAGCAAATTCACCCCTCCACTTT | TRBJ1-6 | . | TRBV4-3 | .
CASSFPTGAYEQYF | TGTGCCAGCAGCTTCCCCACAGGGGCCTACGAGCAGTACTTC | TRBJ2-7 | . | TRBV11-2 | TRBD1
CASSLLGGDLYEQYF | TGTGCCAGCAGTTTATTGGGGGGCGATCTCTACGAGCAGTACTTC | TRBJ2-7 | . | TRBV28 | .
CASSRRQVNQPQHF | TGTGCCAGCAGCCGTAGACAGGTTAATCAGCCCCAGCATTTT | TRBJ1-5 | . | TRBV5-6 | .
CASSLGSAGPTDTQYF | TGTGCCAGCAGCTTAGGGTCAGCAGGACCCACAGATACGCAGTATTTT | TRBJ2-3 | . | TRBV11-3 | .
CASSSTGTGLMNTEAFF | TGTGCCAGCTCATCGACCGGGACAGGCCTAATGAACACTGAAGCTTTCTTT | TRBJ1-1 | . | TRBV18 | TRBD1